These 19 T cell receptor beta chains were sequenced from one sample in a study of human T cells and chemical hapten exposure. Specified time point: pre-sensitization, week 0. Treatment defined: therapeutic diphenylcyclopropenone sensitization with weekly scalp DPC. Each CDR3 protein gets one entry after TCRdb re-called the RACE reads with MiXCR. The sample lists approximately 77,000 distinct CDR3 sequences; 12% to 15% were seen once. The material was whole blood, obtained in connection with sensitization to the hapten diphenylcyclopropenone (DPC). Every receptor here comes from a woman aged 45 to 65 with alopecia areata. Some clones in this sample may be carry-over from other donors' samples.

This chain links TRBV3-1 with TRBJ1-6, with a possible D match to TRBD1 (5 bases). CDR1 is LGHDT, CDR2 YNNKEL, per germline (reference sequence). This CDR3 region has 14 residues. The ends were cut back, 0 bases at V and 9 bases at J, with 9 bases in the middle. The CDR3 DNA reads TGTGCCAGCAGCCAAGAGGAGGGGATTTCACCCCTCCACTTT. Translation: CASSQEEGISPLHF.

This clonotype was detected only a few times. CDR3 nucleotide sequence: TGTGCCAGCAGCTACCCGATACAGGGGATCCACGAGCAGTACTTC. Its protein is CASSYPIQGIHEQYF. This chain links TRBV7-9 with TRBJ2-7; 7 bases fit TRBD1. V lost 4 bases to trimming and J lost 5 bases; unmatched junction nucleotides: 11. The CDR3 sequence is 15 residues long. The V gene's germline CDR1 is SEHNR and CDR2 FQNEAQ (reference sequence).

The rearrangement links TRBV7-8 to TRBJ2-3; 9 nucleotides align to TRBD2. Losses at the gene ends were 3 bases for V and 7 bases for J; bases not matched to a gene: 14. This CDR3 comprises 17 residues. CDR1 and CDR2 (germline): SGHVS, FQNEAQ. The CDR3 nucleotides read TGTGCCAGCAGCTTTGGGGCTAGCGGGGCGATTGACCATACGCAGTATTTT. Its translation: CASSFGASGAIDHTQYF.

The rearrangement joins TRBV24-1 to TRBJ2-3; the match to TRBD1 covers 7 bases. V was clipped by 7 bases and J by 4 bases; unmatched bases: 10. This CDR3 is 15 amino acids long. Germline V gene data show CDR1 as KGHDR and CDR2 as SFDVKD. CDR3 coding DNA: TGTGCCACCAGCCAGGGGACAGCTGGGGCAGATACGCAGTATTTT. This encodes CATSQGTAGADTQYF.

This clonotype was counted a few times. The chain employs TRBV4-3 and TRBJ1-2, with D possibly being TRBD1 (5 bases). This CDR3 has 13 amino acids. Per the germline V gene, CDR1 is LGHNA and CDR2 is YSLEER. With 9 bases removed from V and 8 bases from J, the gap between germline ends came to 19 bases. The CDR3 DNA is TGCGCCAGTCGGGCAGCAGGGAGGGACGGCTACACCTTC. Protein product: CASRAAGRDGYTF.

Only a few counts were recorded for this clonotype. The chain joins TRBV18 to TRBJ2-2, with D hard to call. This CDR3 is 14 amino acids long. V gave up 1 base and J gave up 2 bases, with 5 bases separating them. Germline CDR1 is KGHSH and CDR2 is LQKENI. The CDR3 nucleotides read TGTGCCAGCTCACCACGGGAAAACACCGGGGAGCTGTTTTTT. Translating gives CASSPRENTGELFF.

This clonotype was picked up a small number of times. This rearrangement joins TRBV11-2 to TRBJ1-1; D uncertain. V dropped 4 bases and J dropped 5 bases, with 11 bases sitting between them. Germline CDR1 is SGHAT and CDR2 is FQNNGV. The CDR3 runs to 13 residues. This CDR3 is CASSWRTGTEAFF. The CDR3 DNA is TGTGCCAGCAGCTGGCGCACTGGGACTGAAGCTTTCTTT.

This rearrangement joins TRBV14 to TRBJ2-2; no reliable D call. The CDR3 is made up of 15 amino acids. CDR1 and CDR2 (germline): SGHDN, FVKESK. V lost 0 bases to trimming and J lost 4 bases, with 9 bases between them. The CDR3 DNA reads as TGTGCCAGCAGCCAAGAAAGGACCGTCACCGGGGAGCTGTTTTTT. Amino acid sequence: CASSQERTVTGELFF.

The rearrangement links TRBV18 to TRBJ2-3, with 7 positions matching TRBD2. In germline, CDR1 is KGHSH, CDR2 LQKENI. The CDR3 has 18 amino acids. V was pared by 2 bases and J by 2 bases, with 13 bases of the junction left unmatched. CDR3 sequence reads: CASSPVGTTTLHTDTQYF. DNA of the CDR3: TGTGCCAGCTCACCAGTTGGGACTACAACTCTTCACACAGATACGCAGTATTTT.

This clonotype was counted once. The V call is TRBV5-6, the J call TRBJ2-3, with 11 bases lining up with TRBD2. Germline CDR1 SGHDT, CDR2 YYEEEE. This CDR3 spans 20 amino acids. Trimming cost V 2 bases and J 1 base; bases outside gene matches: 15. The CDR3 DNA reads as TGTGCCAGCAGCTTTTTGGCTAGCGGGAGGATAGGAATACGCACAGATACGCAGTATTTT. Amino acids: CASSFLASGRIGIRTDTQYF.

There are a few counts of this clonotype. This chain links TRBV29-1 with TRBJ2-7; TRBD2 matches 7 bases. J lost 3 bases, V lost 5 bases, and 1 base had no gene match. Germline V gene lookup returns CDR1 SQVTM and CDR2 ANQGSEA. The CDR3 has 11 amino acids. The CDR3 spells CSVRTSYEQYF. CDR3 sequence (DNA): TGCAGCGTTAGGACTAGCTACGAGCAGTACTTC.

The chain is built from TRBV5-1 and TRBJ2-3; D unresolved. The ends were cut back, 0 bases at V and 2 bases at J, with 22 bases in the middle. Germline V gene sequence: CDR1 SGHRS, CDR2 YFSETQ. The CDR3 has 19 residues. CDR3 residues: CASSLASRGRRRYTDTQYF. CDR3 nucleotide sequence: TGCGCCAGCAGCTTGGCTTCTAGAGGACGTCGACGATACACAGATACGCAGTATTTT. The variable domain in full, completed from reference TRBV5-1 and TRBJ2-3, reads KAGVTQTPRYLIKTRGQQVTLSCSPISGHRSVSWYQQTPGQGLQFLFEYFSETQRNKGNFPGRFSGRQFSNSRSEMNVSTLELGDSALYLCASSLASRGRRRYTDTQYFGPGTRLTVL.

The gene calls are TRBV19 and TRBJ2-3; TRBD2 might be the D (6 bases). Between the trimmed V and J ends, which lost 3 bases and 1 base, there was a span of 14 bases. The CDR3 runs to 16 residues. Germline V gene sequence: CDR1 LNHDA, CDR2 SQIVND (reference sequence). The CDR3 sequence: CASSMYTGEGTDTQYF. Written as DNA, the CDR3 is TGTGCCAGTAGTATGTATACGGGAGAGGGCACAGATACGCAGTATTTT.

This clonotype was recorded many times. The rearrangement links TRBV29-1 to TRBJ2-5; the match to TRBD1 covers 7 bases. CDR1 and CDR2 (germline): SQVTM, ANQGSEA. The CDR3 runs 16 residues. J lost 1 base, V lost 4 bases, and 12 bases had no gene match. The CDR3 is CSVGGGTGESQETQYF. In DNA form, the CDR3 reads TGCAGCGTTGGAGGGGGCACAGGGGAGAGCCAAGAGACCCAGTACTTC.

This chain joins TRBV5-1 and TRBJ2-5; D not certain. This CDR3 region has 14 residues. Trimming took 0 bases from V and 2 from J, leaving 8 bases between them. Germline values: CDR1 SGHRS, CDR2 YFSETQ. CDR3 region: CASSLVISQETQYF. CDR3 in DNA: TGCGCCAGCAGCTTGGTTATCAGTCAAGAGACCCAGTACTTC.

This chain joins TRBV6-2 or TRBV6-3 and TRBJ1-1; tentatively, D is TRBD1 (5 bases). Deletions cut 2 bases from V and 2 bases from J, with 15 bases between. The CDR3 contains 16 residues. Looked up from germline, CDR1 is MNHEY and CDR2 is SVGEGT. CDR3 residues: CASSYHPRDLNTEAFF. CDR3 bases: TGTGCCAGCAGTTACCACCCTAGGGACCTCAACACTGAAGCTTTCTTT.

This clonotype was counted between two and nine times. The chain has TRBV3-1 and TRBJ2-1; D perhaps matches TRBD2 (6 bases). This CDR3 has 17 amino acids. Germline CDR1 reads LGHDT; CDR2 reads YNNKEL (reference sequence). V lost 2 bases, J lost 8 bases, and 22 bases lay in between. The CDR3 is CASSQPEAGTLRHEQFF. The CDR3, as DNA: TGTGCCAGCAGCCAACCGGAGGCCGGGACTCTCAGGCATGAGCAGTTCTTC.

This clonotype was detected many times. The rearrangement joins TRBV13 to TRBJ2-5, with 7 bases fitting TRBD2. CDR3 length equals 12 residues. Germline V gene data show CDR1 as PRHDT and CDR2 as FYEKMQ (reference sequence). The J segment lost 9 bases and the V segment lost 5 bases, leaving 6 bases of the junction unmatched. The CDR3 sequence is CASSPLRGAQYF. DNA of the CDR3: TGTGCCAGCAGCCCACTACGGGGGGCCCAGTACTTC.

The V gene is TRBV5-1, the J gene TRBJ1-6; weak D call: TRBD1 (6 bases). V lost 4 bases to trimming and J lost 8 bases, with 16 bases between them. The CDR3 is made up of 15 amino acids. Germline lookup yields CDR1 SGHRS and CDR2 YFSETQ. This CDR3 is CASSDTGPTDSPLHF. CDR3 in DNA: TGCGCCAGCAGCGATACAGGGCCCACGGATTCACCCCTCCACTTT.